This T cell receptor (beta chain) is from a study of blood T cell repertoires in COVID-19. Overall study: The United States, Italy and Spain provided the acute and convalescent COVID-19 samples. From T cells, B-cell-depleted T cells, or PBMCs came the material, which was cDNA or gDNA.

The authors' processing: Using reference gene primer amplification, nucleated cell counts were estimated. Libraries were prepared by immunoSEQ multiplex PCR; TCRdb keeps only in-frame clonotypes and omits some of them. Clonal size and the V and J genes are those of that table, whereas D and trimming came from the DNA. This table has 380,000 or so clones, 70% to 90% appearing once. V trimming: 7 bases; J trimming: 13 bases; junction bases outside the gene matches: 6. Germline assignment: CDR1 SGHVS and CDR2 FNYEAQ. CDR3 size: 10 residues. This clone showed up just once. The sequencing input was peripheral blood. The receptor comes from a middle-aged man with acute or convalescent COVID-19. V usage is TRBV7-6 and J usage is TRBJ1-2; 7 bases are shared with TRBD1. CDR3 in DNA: TGTGCCAGCACCGGGACAGATCTCACCTTC. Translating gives CASTGTDLTF.